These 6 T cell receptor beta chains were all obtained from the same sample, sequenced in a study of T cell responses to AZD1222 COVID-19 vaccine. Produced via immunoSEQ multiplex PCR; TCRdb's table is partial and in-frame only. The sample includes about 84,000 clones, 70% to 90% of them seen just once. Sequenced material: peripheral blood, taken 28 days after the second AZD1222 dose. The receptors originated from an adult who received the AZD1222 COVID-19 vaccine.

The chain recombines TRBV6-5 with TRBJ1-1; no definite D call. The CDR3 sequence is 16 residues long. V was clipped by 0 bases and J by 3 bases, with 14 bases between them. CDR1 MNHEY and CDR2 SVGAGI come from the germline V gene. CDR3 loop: CASSYSFILVDTEAFF. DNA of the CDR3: TGTGCCAGCAGTTACTCGTTCATTCTTGTGGACACTGAAGCTTTCTTT.

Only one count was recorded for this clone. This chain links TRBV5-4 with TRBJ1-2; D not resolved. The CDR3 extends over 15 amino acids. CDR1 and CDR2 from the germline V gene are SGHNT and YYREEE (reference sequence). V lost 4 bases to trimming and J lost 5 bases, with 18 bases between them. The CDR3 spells CASSPNPVNEYGYTF. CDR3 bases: TGTGCCAGCAGCCCAAACCCCGTGAACGAATATGGCTACACCTTC.

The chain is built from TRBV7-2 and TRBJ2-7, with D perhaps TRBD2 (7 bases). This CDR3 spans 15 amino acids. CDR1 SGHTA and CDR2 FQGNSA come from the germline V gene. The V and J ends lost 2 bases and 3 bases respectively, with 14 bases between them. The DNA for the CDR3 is TGTGCCAGCAGCTTATCGGCGGGGGCCGACTACGAGCAGTACTTC. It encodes CASSLSAGADYEQYF.

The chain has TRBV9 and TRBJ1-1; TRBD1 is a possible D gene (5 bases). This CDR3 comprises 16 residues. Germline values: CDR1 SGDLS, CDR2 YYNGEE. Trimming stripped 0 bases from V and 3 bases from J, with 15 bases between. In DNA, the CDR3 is TGTGCCAGCAGCGTAGGGGGCGGAGGGTCCTACACTGAAGCTTTCTTT. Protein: CASSVGGGGSYTEAFF.

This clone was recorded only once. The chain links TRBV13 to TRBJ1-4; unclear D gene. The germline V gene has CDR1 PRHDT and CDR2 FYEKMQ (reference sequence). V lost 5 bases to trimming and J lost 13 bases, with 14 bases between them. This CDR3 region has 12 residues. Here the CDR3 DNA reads TGTGCCAGCAGCCAAATAGGAGAGGTACTGTTTTTT. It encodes CASSQIGEVLFF.

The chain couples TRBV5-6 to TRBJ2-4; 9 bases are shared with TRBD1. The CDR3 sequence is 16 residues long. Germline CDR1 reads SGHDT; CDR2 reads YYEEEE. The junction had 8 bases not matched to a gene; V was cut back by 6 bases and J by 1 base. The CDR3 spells CASISGTGRAKNIQYF. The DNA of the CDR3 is TGTGCCAGCATCTCGGGGACAGGGAGGGCCAAAAACATTCAGTACTTC.